In its sample, the clone carrying this TCR beta chain was seen many times. Its specificity is unknown. The V gene's germline CDR1 is SGHTA and CDR2 FQGNSA. With 1 base removed from V and 4 bases from J, the gap between germline ends came to 7 bases. This CDR3 spans 13 amino acids. MiXCR, run by TCRdb on the RT-PCR reads, gives a single entry per CDR3 protein. Counted here are roughly 170,000 distinct CDR3 sequences, around 9% occurring once; the ten biggest clones make up approximately 10%. This sample was taken from a study of response to subunit inactivated influenza vaccine. Regarding the study as a whole: T cells newly recruited by each seasonal influenza vaccination are few, the authors suggested.

The clonotype was recovered from a man aged 50 or older who received an inactivated influenza vaccine. This specimen was non-naive T cells sorted from PBMCs, taken on the day of vaccination. The chain links TRBV7-2 to TRBJ1-2; D not certain. The chain's CDR3 is CASSLGALYGYTF. The CDR3 DNA follows: TGTGCCAGCAGCTTAGGGGCCCTCTATGGCTACACCTTC.